This T cell receptor (beta chain) was profiled in a study of T cells after yellow fever vaccination. V lost 7 bases and J lost 4, with 13 bases in between. Germline assignment: CDR1 MNHNY and CDR2 SVGAGI (reference sequence). CDR3 size: 13 residues. TCRdb ran MiXCR on the 5' RACE reads and lists one entry per CDR3 protein. Of 300,000 to 350,000 distinct CDR3 sequences listed, 8% to 9.5% were seen once; the top ten hold around 17%. This clonotype came up a few times. The chain links TRBV6-6 to TRBJ1-2, with unresolved D. This TCR was sampled from a man in his late teens or twenties who received the YFV17D yellow fever vaccine. Sample: PBMCs, taken approximately 47 days after the first yellow fever vaccination. CDR3 bases: TGTGCCAGCACCGCCGGACTTCCCTATGGCTACACCTTC. It specifies CASTAGLPYGYTF.